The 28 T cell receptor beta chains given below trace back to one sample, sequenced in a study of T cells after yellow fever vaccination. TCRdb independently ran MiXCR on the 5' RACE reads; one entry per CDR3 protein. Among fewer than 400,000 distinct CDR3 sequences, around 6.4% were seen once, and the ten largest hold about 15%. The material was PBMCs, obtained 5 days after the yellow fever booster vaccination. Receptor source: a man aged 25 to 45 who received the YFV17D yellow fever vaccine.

CDR3 region: CSAGSGPTYEQYF. As DNA, the CDR3 is TGCAGTGCTGGCAGCGGGCCGACCTACGAGCAGTACTTC. The chain recombines TRBV20-1 with TRBJ2-7, with TRBD2 as a possible D gene (6 bases). Germline V gives CDR1 DFQATT, CDR2 SNEGSKA (reference sequence). V was trimmed by 5 bases and J by 2 bases, leaving 13 bases between them. This CDR3 spans 13 amino acids.

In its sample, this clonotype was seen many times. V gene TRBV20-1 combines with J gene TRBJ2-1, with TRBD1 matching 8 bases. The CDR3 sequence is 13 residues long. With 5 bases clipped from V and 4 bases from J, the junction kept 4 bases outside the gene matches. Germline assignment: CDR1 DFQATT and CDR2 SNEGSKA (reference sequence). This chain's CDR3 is CSAFTGGYNEQFF. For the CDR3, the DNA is TGCAGTGCTTTCACAGGGGGTTACAATGAGCAGTTCTTC.

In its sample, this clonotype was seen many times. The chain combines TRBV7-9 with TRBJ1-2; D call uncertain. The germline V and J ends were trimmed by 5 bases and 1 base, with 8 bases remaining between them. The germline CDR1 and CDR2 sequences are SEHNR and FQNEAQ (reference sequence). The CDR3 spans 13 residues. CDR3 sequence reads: CASSPGFNYGYTF. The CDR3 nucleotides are TGTGCCAGCAGCCCTGGGTTTAACTATGGCTACACCTTC.

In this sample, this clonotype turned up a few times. The CDR3 sequence: CAIRGGNEGETYEQYF. CDR3 sequence (DNA): TGTGCCATCAGGGGGGGGAACGAGGGCGAAACCTACGAGCAGTACTTC. V is TRBV10-3 and J is TRBJ2-7; 7 nucleotides match TRBD2. Germline V lookup: CDR1 ENHRY, CDR2 SYGVKD. The trim removed 6 bases at V and 2 bases at J, leaving 13 bases unmatched. CDR3 length equals 16 residues.

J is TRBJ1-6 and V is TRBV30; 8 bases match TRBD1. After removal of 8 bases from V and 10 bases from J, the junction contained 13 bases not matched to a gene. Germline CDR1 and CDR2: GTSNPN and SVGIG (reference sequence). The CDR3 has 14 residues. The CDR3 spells CADRRQGRRSPLHF. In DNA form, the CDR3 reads TGTGCCGACCGGCGACAGGGGCGGCGGTCACCCCTCCACTTT.

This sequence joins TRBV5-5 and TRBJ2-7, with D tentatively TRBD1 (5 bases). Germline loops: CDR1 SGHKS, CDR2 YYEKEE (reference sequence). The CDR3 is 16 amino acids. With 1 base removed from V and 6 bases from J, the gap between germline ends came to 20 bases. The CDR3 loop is CASSLRAGQSRGEQYF. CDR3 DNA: TGTGCCAGCAGCTTGCGGGCAGGACAATCCCGCGGCGAGCAGTACTTC.

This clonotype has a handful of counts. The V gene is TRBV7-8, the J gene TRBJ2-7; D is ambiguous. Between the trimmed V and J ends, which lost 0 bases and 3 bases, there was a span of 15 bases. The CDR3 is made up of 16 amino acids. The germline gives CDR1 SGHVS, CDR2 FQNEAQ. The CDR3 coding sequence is TGTGCCAGCAGCTTAGCGCATGGCCCGGTGGGCTACGAGCAGTACTTC. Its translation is CASSLAHGPVGYEQYF.

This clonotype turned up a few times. The CDR3 spells CASSPTSGRAVTGEFF. The CDR3 coding sequence is TGTGCCAGCAGCCCCACTAGCGGGAGGGCCGTTACTGGGGAGTTCTTC. The chain couples TRBV7-2 to TRBJ2-1, with 13 bases fitting TRBD2. The CDR3 totals 16 residues. The V gene end was trimmed by 5 bases and the J gene end by 14 bases; junction bases not matched to a gene: 15. In germline, CDR1 is SGHTA, CDR2 FQGNSA.

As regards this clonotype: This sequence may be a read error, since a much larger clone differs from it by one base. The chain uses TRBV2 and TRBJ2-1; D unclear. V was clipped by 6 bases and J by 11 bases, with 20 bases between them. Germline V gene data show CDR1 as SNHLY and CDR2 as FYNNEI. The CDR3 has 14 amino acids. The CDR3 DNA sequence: TGTGCCAGCAGCGGCGATGGCCTAGAACATAAGCAGTTCTTC. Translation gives CASSGDGLEHKQFF.

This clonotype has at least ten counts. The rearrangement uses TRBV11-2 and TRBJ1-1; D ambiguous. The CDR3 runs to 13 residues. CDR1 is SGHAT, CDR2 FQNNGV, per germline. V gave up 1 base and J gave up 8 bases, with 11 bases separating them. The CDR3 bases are TGTGCCAGCAGCTTAGTGCCGCGGTCCGAAGCTTTCTTT. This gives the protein CASSLVPRSEAFF. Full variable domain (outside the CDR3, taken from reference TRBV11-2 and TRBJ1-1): EAGVAQSPRYKIIEKRQSVAFWCNPISGHATLYWYQQILGQGPKLLIQFQNNGVVDDSQLPKDRFSAERLKGVDSTLKIQPAKLEDSAVYLCASSLVPRSEAFFGQGTRLTVV.

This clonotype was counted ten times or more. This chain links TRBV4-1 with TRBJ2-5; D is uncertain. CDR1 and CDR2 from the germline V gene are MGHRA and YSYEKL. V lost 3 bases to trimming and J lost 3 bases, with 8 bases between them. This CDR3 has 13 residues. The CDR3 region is CASSQNIKETQYF. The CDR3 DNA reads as TGCGCCAGCAGCCAGAACATAAAAGAGACCCAGTACTTC.

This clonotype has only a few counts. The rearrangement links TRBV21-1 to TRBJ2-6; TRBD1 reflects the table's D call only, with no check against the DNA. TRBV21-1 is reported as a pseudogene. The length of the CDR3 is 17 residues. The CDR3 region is CASSSHRDRSGANVLTF. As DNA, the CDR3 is TGTGCCAGCAGCTCCCATCGGGACAGATCTGGGGCCAACGTCCTGACTTTC.

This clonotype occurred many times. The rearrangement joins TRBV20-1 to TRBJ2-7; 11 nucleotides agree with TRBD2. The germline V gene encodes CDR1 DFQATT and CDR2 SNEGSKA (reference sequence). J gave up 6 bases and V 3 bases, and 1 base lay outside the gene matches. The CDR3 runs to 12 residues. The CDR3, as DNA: TGCAGTGCTAGGACTAGCGGGATCGAGCAGTACTTC. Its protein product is CSARTSGIEQYF.

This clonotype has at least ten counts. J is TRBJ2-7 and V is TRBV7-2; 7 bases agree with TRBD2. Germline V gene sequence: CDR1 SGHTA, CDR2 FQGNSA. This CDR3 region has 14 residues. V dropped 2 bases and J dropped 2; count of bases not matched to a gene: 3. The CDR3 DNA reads TGTGCCAGCAGCTTAAGCGGGGTGGCCTACGAGCAGTACTTC. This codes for CASSLSGVAYEQYF.

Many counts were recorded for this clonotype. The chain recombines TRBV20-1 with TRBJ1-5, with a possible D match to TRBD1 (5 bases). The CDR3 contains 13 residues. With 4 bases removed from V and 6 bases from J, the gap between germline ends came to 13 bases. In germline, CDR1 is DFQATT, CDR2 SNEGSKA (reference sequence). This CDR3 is CSAKPGGVQPQHF. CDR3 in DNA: TGCAGTGCTAAACCGGGGGGGGTTCAGCCCCAGCATTTT.

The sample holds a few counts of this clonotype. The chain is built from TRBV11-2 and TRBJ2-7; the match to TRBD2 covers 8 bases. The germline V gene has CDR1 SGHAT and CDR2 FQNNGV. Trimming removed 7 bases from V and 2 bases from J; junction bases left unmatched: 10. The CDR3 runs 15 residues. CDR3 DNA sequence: TGTGCCAGCATGCCGGGACTAGAGAACCCCTACGAGCAGTACTTC. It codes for CASMPGLENPYEQYF.

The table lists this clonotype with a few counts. The chain's CDR3 is CSALAGANVLTF. Written as DNA, the CDR3 is TGCAGTGCTCTAGCTGGGGCCAACGTCCTGACTTTC. The chain uses TRBV20-1 and TRBJ2-6, with D unresolved. V lost 5 bases to trimming and J lost 2 bases, with 4 bases between them. Per the germline V gene, CDR1 is DFQATT and CDR2 is SNEGSKA (reference sequence). This CDR3 spans 12 amino acids.

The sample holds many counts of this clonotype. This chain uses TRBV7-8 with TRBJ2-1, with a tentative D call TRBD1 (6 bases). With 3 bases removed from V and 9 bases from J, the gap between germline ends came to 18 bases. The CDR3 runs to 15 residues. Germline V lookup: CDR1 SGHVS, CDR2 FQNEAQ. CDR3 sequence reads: CASSFGGQSFSEQFF. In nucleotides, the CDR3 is TGTGCCAGCAGCTTTGGCGGACAGAGCTTCAGTGAGCAGTTCTTC.

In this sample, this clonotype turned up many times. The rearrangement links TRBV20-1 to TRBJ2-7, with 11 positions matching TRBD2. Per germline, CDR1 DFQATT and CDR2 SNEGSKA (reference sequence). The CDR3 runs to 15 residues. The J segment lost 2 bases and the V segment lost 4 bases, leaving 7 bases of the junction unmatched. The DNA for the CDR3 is TGCAGTGCTACCCCCGGGACTAGCGGAACCTACGAGCAGTACTTC. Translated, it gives CSATPGTSGTYEQYF.

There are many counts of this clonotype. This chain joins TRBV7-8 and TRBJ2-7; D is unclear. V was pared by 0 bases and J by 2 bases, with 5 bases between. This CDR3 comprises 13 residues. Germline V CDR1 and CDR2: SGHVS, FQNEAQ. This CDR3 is CASSLASAYEQYF. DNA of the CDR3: TGTGCCAGCAGCTTAGCGTCTGCCTACGAGCAGTACTTC.

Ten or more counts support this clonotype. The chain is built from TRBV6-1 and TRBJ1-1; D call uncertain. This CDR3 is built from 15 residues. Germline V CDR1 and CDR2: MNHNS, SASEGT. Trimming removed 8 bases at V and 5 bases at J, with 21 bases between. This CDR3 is CASPPASDSRTEAFF. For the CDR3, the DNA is TGTGCCAGCCCCCCCGCCTCCGACTCGCGGACTGAAGCTTTCTTT.

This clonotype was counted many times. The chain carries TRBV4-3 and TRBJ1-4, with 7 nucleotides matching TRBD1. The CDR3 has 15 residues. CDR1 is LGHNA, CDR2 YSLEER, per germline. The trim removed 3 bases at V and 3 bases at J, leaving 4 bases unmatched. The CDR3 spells CASSHLGQANEKLFF. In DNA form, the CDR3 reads TGCGCCAGCAGCCACCTCGGACAGGCTAATGAAAAACTGTTTTTT.

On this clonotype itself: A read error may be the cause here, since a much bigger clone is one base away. CDR3 sequence: CSSSQGLALVNIQYF. CDR3 coding DNA: TGTTCCAGCAGCCAGGGACTAGCCCTCGTAAACATTCAGTACTTC. The V call is TRBV7-2, the J call TRBJ2-4; 9 bases match TRBD2. The germline gives CDR1 SGHTA, CDR2 FQGNSA. The CDR3 sequence is 15 residues long.

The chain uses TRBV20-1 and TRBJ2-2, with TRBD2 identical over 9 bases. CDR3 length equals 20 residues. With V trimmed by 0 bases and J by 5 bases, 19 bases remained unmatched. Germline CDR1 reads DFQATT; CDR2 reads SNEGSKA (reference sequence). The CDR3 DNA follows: TGCAGTGCTAGAGATAGGGCTAGCGGGACCAGGCGGAGAGGAACCGGGGAGCTGTTTTTT. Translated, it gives CSARDRASGTRRRGTGELFF.

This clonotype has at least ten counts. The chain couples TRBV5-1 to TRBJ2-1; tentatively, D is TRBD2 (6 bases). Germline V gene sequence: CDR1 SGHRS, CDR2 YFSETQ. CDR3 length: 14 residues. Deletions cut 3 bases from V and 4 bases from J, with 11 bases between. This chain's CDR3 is CASSYGTLYNEQFF. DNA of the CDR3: TGCGCCAGCAGCTACGGGACTTTGTACAATGAGCAGTTCTTC.

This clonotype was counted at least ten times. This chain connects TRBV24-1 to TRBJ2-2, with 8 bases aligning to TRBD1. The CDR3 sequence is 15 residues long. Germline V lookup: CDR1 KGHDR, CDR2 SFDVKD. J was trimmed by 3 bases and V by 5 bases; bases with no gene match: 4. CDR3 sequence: CATSVQGAYTGELFF. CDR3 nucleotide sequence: TGTGCCACCAGTGTCCAGGGGGCGTACACCGGGGAGCTGTTTTTT.

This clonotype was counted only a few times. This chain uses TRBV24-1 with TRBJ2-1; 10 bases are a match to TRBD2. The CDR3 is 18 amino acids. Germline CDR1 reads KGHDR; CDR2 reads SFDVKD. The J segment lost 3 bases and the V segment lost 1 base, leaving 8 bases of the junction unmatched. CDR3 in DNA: TGTGCCACCAGTGATTTAGAGGGCCTAGCGGGGGACTACAATGAGCAGTTCTTC. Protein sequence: CATSDLEGLAGDYNEQFF.

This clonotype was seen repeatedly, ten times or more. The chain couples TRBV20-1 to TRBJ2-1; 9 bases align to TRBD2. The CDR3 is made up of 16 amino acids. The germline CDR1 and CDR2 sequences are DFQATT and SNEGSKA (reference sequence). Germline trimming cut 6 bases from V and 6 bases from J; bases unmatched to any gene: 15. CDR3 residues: CSAPKGAGGTANEQFF. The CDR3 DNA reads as TGCAGTGCGCCCAAAGGAGCGGGAGGTACCGCCAATGAGCAGTTCTTC.